The sample holds many counts of the clone carrying this TCR beta chain. Its antigen is unknown. Profiling relied on immunoSEQ multiplex PCR, and the TCRdb table lists in-frame clones only, not all of them. The sample counts 35,000 to 40,000 clones, none seen once; the ten largest own roughly 2.5%. There are 15 residues in the CDR3. The germline gives CDR1 SGHKS, CDR2 YYEKEE (reference sequence). J gave up 4 bases and V 1 base, and 6 bases lay outside the gene matches. This record belongs to a study of T cells after posttransplantation cyclophosphamide. Study-wide findings and caveats: Skin or GI-infiltrating T cells shared few TRB sequences with blood. Donor-recipient repertoire similarity was low at 1-2 months, rising over year one.

This chain uses TRBV5-5 with TRBJ1-2; 8 bases align to TRBD1. Sample: PBMCs. The clonotype was recovered from a man aged 50 to 59 in good health, CMV-negative, and a related stem cell transplant donor. The CDR3: CASSLSSGGPYGYTF. As DNA, the CDR3 is TGTGCCAGCAGCTTGTCGTCAGGGGGCCCCTATGGCTACACCTTC.